This T cell receptor (beta chain) was found in a study of identical twins. This clonotype showed up just a few times. Each CDR3 protein gets one entry after TCRdb re-called the 5' RACE reads with MiXCR. The sample holds 200,000 to 250,000 distinct CDR3 sequences; around 8.1% are singletons and the top ten take 1.5% to 2.5%. The CDR3 runs 14 residues. Trimming left V 0 bases short and J 3 bases short, with 9 bases between. The V gene's germline CDR1 is KGHSH and CDR2 LQKENI. These data are also associated with another study on yellow fever vaccine responses in identical twins.

The sequencing sample was made of memory (CD45RO+) T cells sorted from blood. V is TRBV18 and J is TRBJ2-7, with TRBD1 as a possible D gene (6 bases). The sequence derives from a woman between 18 and 30 years old in good health. CDR3 coding DNA: TGTGCCAGCTCACCACCGGACAGACTCTACGAGCAGTACTTC. Amino acids: CASSPPDRLYEQYF.